The next 21 T cell receptor beta chains were all read from a single sample in a study of T cell repertoires and Cas9 in healthy adults. TCRdb keeps only in-frame clones here, not all; method: immunoSEQ multiplex PCR. The profile covers some 14,000 clones, with roughly 90% appearing a single time and around 2.1% taken by the ten largest. The specimen sequenced was Tregs (CD4+, CD25+, CD127-, CD137-, CD154-) from PBMCs; culture status not recorded. Receptor source: a human donor in good health.

The chain joins TRBV28 to TRBJ2-1; 10 bases match TRBD2. This CDR3 is 16 amino acids long. CDR1 MDHEN and CDR2 SYDVKM come from the germline V gene. J gave up 6 bases and V 2 bases, and 7 bases lay outside the gene matches. CDR3 sequence (DNA): TGTGCCAGCAGTTTAGTGCCGGGACTAGCGATCAATGAGCAGTTCTTC. Protein product: CASSLVPGLAINEQFF. Full variable domain (rest looked up from reference TRBV28 and TRBJ2-1): DVKVTQSSRYLVKRTGEKVFLECVQDMDHENMFWYRQDPGLGLRLIYFSYDVKMKEKGDIPEGYSVSREKKERFSLILESASTNQTSMYLCASSLVPGLAINEQFFGPGTRLTVL.

This clone was observed once. The chain links TRBV6-1 to TRBJ1-2; TRBD1 might be the D (5 bases). V was clipped by 4 bases and J by 2 bases, with 11 bases between them. The CDR3 sequence is 14 residues long. Per the germline V gene, CDR1 is MNHNS and CDR2 is SASEGT. The DNA for the CDR3 is TGTGCCAGCAGTGGACAGACACAGAACTATGGCTACACCTTC. It codes for CASSGQTQNYGYTF.

This chain joins TRBV7-6 and TRBJ2-3; D may correspond to TRBD1 or TRBD2 (5 bases each). The CDR3 covers 14 residues. Trimming stripped 3 bases from V and 2 bases from J, with 9 bases between. In germline, CDR1 is SGHVS, CDR2 FNYEAQ. The CDR3 reads CASSFGGPTDTQYF. CDR3 in DNA: TGTGCCAGCAGCTTTGGGGGTCCCACAGATACGCAGTATTTT.

V usage is TRBV2 and J usage is TRBJ1-4; 8 bases fit TRBD1. The CDR3 has 15 amino acids. Trimming took 4 bases from V and 7 from J; bases not matched to a gene: 8. Per the germline V gene, CDR1 is SNHLY and CDR2 is FYNNEI. The chain's CDR3 is CASSVATGGGEKLFF. The CDR3 coding sequence is TGTGCCAGCAGTGTGGCCACAGGGGGGGGTGAAAAACTGTTTTTT. Based on the CDR3 plus reference TRBV2 and TRBJ1-4, the full variable domain is EPEVTQTPSHQVTQMGQEVILRCVPISNHLYFYWYRQILGQKVEFLVSFYNNEISEKSEIFDDQFSVERPDGSNFTLKIRSTKLEDSAMYFCASSVATGGGEKLFFGSGTQLSVL.

The chain employs TRBV6-5 and TRBJ2-7; D is ambiguous. This CDR3 has 14 amino acids. Germline loops: CDR1 MNHEY, CDR2 SVGAGI. V lost 10 bases and J lost 1, with 17 bases in between. The CDR3 here is CATEEGRLSYEQYF. In DNA form, the CDR3 reads TGTGCCACCGAGGAAGGGCGGCTTTCCTACGAGCAGTACTTC.

The rearrangement joins TRBV27 to TRBJ2-1; D is undetermined. The CDR3 contains 12 residues. From germline, CDR1 is MNHEY and CDR2 SMNVEV (reference sequence). The V and J ends lost 7 bases and 7 bases respectively, with 11 bases between them. CDR3 loop: CASTQAENEQFF. The CDR3 DNA reads TGTGCCAGCACCCAGGCCGAGAATGAGCAGTTCTTC.

CDR3 loop: CASSLGNGAFGGEQFF. In DNA form, the CDR3 reads TGTGCCAGCAGCTTAGGTAACGGGGCCTTTGGGGGGGAGCAGTTCTTC. The chain links TRBV7-2 to TRBJ2-1; TRBD2 might be the D (6 bases). The ends were cut back, 1 base at V and 10 bases at J, with 20 bases in the middle. This CDR3 has 16 residues. Germline V gives CDR1 SGHTA, CDR2 FQGNSA.

The chain joins TRBV28 to TRBJ1-5; perhaps TRBD1 as D (6 bases). Germline values: CDR1 MDHEN, CDR2 SYDVKM. The CDR3 spans 16 residues. V gave up 3 bases and J gave up 2 bases, with 14 bases separating them. CDR3 nucleotide sequence: TGTGCCAGCAGTTTTCAGGGGTGGTACGGCAATCAGCCCCAGCATTTT. Translated: CASSFQGWYGNQPQHF.

The V gene is TRBV19, the J gene TRBJ1-4, with 7 bases matching TRBD1. J was trimmed by 2 bases and V by 6 bases; bases with no gene match: 6. This CDR3 has 15 residues. CDR1 is LNHDA, CDR2 SQIVND, per germline (reference sequence). CDR3 loop: CASRTRGRTNEKLFF. The CDR3 bases are TGTGCCAGTAGGACGAGGGGGCGGACTAATGAAAAACTGTTTTTT.

In this sample, this clone turned up once. The chain links TRBV6-5 to TRBJ1-6, with 8 bases aligning to TRBD1. Germline lookup yields CDR1 MNHEY and CDR2 SVGAGI. V shed 4 bases and J 10 bases; nucleotides not matched to a gene: 9. The CDR3 length is 15 residues. In DNA, the CDR3 is TGTGCCAGCAGTTCGACAGGGGAAGAGGTATCACCCCTCCACTTT. Encoded protein: CASSSTGEEVSPLHF.

V is TRBV5-1 and J is TRBJ2-5, with no clear D. Per the germline V gene, CDR1 is SGHRS and CDR2 is YFSETQ. The CDR3 is 16 residues long. Trimming took 2 bases from V and 5 from J, leaving 19 bases between them. CDR3: CASSLGWQASWETQYF. The DNA for the CDR3 is TGCGCCAGCAGCTTAGGATGGCAGGCCTCGTGGGAGACCCAGTACTTC. Full variable domain (rest looked up from reference TRBV5-1 and TRBJ2-5): KAGVTQTPRYLIKTRGQQVTLSCSPISGHRSVSWYQQTPGQGLQFLFEYFSETQRNKGNFPGRFSGRQFSNSRSEMNVSTLELGDSALYLCASSLGWQASWETQYFGPGTRLLVL.

The chain uses TRBV7-8 and TRBJ1-3; TRBD1 is a possible D gene (5 bases). Trimming shortened V by 5 bases and J by 0 bases, and 14 bases separated the two germline ends. The CDR3 covers 16 residues. Looked up from germline, CDR1 is SGHVS and CDR2 is FQNEAQ. The CDR3 DNA reads TGTGCCAGCAGCGCCAGGACACGGGTCTCTGGAAACACCATATATTTT. Translation gives CASSARTRVSGNTIYF.

The V and J genes are TRBV7-8 and TRBJ2-1; TRBD1 matches at 11 bases. The CDR3 extends over 15 amino acids. The trim removed 5 bases at V and 4 bases at J, leaving 4 bases unmatched. Germline V lookup: CDR1 SGHVS, CDR2 FQNEAQ. The CDR3 loop reads CASSMDRGLYNEQFF. The CDR3 nucleotides read TGTGCCAGCAGCATGGACAGGGGGCTGTACAATGAGCAGTTCTTC.

This clone was seen just once. The V and J genes are TRBV28 and TRBJ2-5; 15 nucleotides align to TRBD2. The V gene's germline CDR1 is MDHEN and CDR2 SYDVKM. The V segment lost 3 bases and the J segment 2 bases; nucleotides outside the gene matches: 1. CDR3 size: 16 residues. The CDR3: CASSLGLAGGQETQYF. Here the CDR3 DNA reads TGTGCCAGCAGTTTGGGACTAGCGGGGGGACAAGAGACCCAGTACTTC.

The rearrangement joins TRBV6-5 to TRBJ1-6; TRBD1 is a possible D gene (5 bases). The length of the CDR3 is 13 residues. Per the germline V gene, CDR1 is MNHEY and CDR2 is SVGAGI. Trimming stripped 6 bases from V and 9 bases from J, with 12 bases between. This CDR3 reads CASSGREFSPLHF. CDR3 sequence (DNA): TGTGCCAGCAGCGGCAGGGAATTTTCACCCCTCCACTTT.

J is TRBJ1-1 and V is TRBV18, with TRBD1 as a possible D gene (6 bases). This CDR3 has 16 residues. The germline gives CDR1 KGHSH, CDR2 LQKENI. V gave up 6 bases and J gave up 0 bases, with 17 bases separating them. This CDR3 reads CASSQRDNNMNTEAFF. DNA for the CDR3: TGTGCCAGCTCTCAGAGGGACAACAACATGAACACTGAAGCTTTCTTT.

The chain recombines TRBV7-3 with TRBJ2-3, with 8 nucleotides matching TRBD2. There are 15 residues in the CDR3. Germline V gene data show CDR1 as SGHTA and CDR2 as FQGTGA. The ends lost 5 bases at V and 2 bases at J; junction bases unmatched: 6. CDR3 coding DNA: TGTGCCAGCAGCCCCGGGACTAGTACCACAGATACGCAGTATTTT. Its protein product is CASSPGTSTTDTQYF.

V usage is TRBV10-3 and J usage is TRBJ2-2; 7 bases fit TRBD1. The junction had 6 bases not matched to a gene; V was cut back by 0 bases and J by 5 bases. Germline CDR1 is ENHRY and CDR2 is SYGVKD. The CDR3 sequence is 16 residues long. CDR3 sequence reads: CAISESTGIGTGELFF. The CDR3 DNA is TGTGCCATCAGTGAGTCGACAGGGATAGGGACCGGGGAGCTGTTTTTT.

The chain carries TRBV9 and TRBJ2-1; D remains unclear. Germline V gene data show CDR1 as SGDLS and CDR2 as YYNGEE. This CDR3 has 18 residues. Trimming cost V 0 bases and J 5 bases, with 21 bases left between them. This CDR3 is CASSVDPPGRVLNNEQFF. The CDR3 DNA is TGTGCCAGCAGCGTAGACCCCCCTGGTCGGGTGCTGAACAATGAGCAGTTCTTC.

This clone showed up just once. This chain joins TRBV5-8 and TRBJ2-7, with D perhaps being TRBD1 or TRBD2 (5 bases each). The CDR3 loop spans 14 amino acids. Trimming pared 7 bases from V and 3 bases from J, leaving 17 bases between. The germline V gene encodes CDR1 SGHTS and CDR2 YDEGEE. CDR3 region: CASYPWGSNYEQYF. CDR3 DNA: TGTGCCAGCTATCCTTGGGGGTCCAACTACGAGCAGTACTTC.

The DNA for the CDR3 is TGTGCCAGCTCACCAGTACTAGCGGGCACAGATACGCAGTATTTT. It specifies CASSPVLAGTDTQYF. The chain joins TRBV18 to TRBJ2-3, with TRBD2 matching 8 bases. After removal of 2 bases from V and 1 base from J, the junction contained 2 bases not matched to a gene. The CDR3 extends over 15 amino acids. The germline CDR1 and CDR2 sequences are KGHSH and LQKENI.